This TCR beta chain was found in a study of CD8 T cells in Susac syndrome. Germline assignment: CDR1 SGHAT and CDR2 FQNNGV. The junction had 8 bases not matched to a gene; V was cut back by 2 bases and J by 5 bases. The CDR3 spans 16 residues. Regarding this clonotype: The target antigen is unknown.

With random hexamers, roughly 0.45 to 1 ug RNA was reverse transcribed. Across 54 Vbeta and 13 Jbeta, immunoSEQ multiplex PCR amplified TCR beta CDR3. TCRdb reanalysed the immunoSEQ multiplex PCR reads using MiXCR and keeps one entry per CDR3 protein. The data show fewer than 200,000 distinct CDR3 sequences, with around 93% seen just once and 0.1% held by the top ten. Sequencing of TCR beta, carried out with a high-throughput approach, was applied to CD8+ and CD4+ T cells from the blood. Isolation of CD8+ and CD4+ T cells was performed negatively, whereas enrichment of TEMRA cells was done by FACS. Whole-study results and caveats: The study's TCR sequencing and HLA analysis drew on a certain number of individuals. That number was acknowledged as relatively small.

This receptor was obtained from a human donor in good health. V gene TRBV11-2 combines with J gene TRBJ2-1, with 8 nucleotides matching TRBD2. Sequenced input: CD4+ T cells from PBMCs. CDR3 nucleotides: TGTGCCAGCAGCTTAACTGGGCGGGGGGCTAACAATGAGCAGTTCTTC. It codes for CASSLTGRGANNEQFF.